These T cell receptor beta chains were read from a single sample in a study of T cell responses to AZD1222 COVID-19 vaccine. TCRdb's table, derived via immunoSEQ multiplex PCR, lists solely in-frame clones and lacks some. The sample records tens of thousands of clones, roughly 90% being singletons. Sequencing used peripheral blood, obtained on day 0 of AZD1222 vaccination. These receptors all come from an adult in good health. Each CDR3 is given with its conserved first and last residue. Fields, in order: CDR3 DNA, CDR3 protein, clone size, D gene, V gene, CDR3 length, J gene. The D gene is left open where the match is weak. Part of the rows lack a size; the others show once, few, many or a class for expanded clones.

CDR3 DNA: TGTGCCAGCAGCCAAGTTCTAGCGGGAGGGGCAGATACGCAGTATTTT; CDR3 protein: CASSQVLAGGADTQYF; clone size: once; D gene: TRBD2; V gene: TRBV3-1/TRBV3-2; CDR3 length: 16; J gene: TRBJ2-3
CDR3 DNA: TGTGCCAGCAGTCCGACGGTCTCCTACGAGCAGTACTTC; CDR3 protein: CASSPTVSYEQYF; clone size: NA; D gene: NA; V gene: TRBV27; CDR3 length: 13; J gene: TRBJ2-7
CDR3 DNA: TGCGCCAGCAGCCGATCGGGACAGGACTACAATGAGCAGTTCTTC; CDR3 protein: CASSRSGQDYNEQFF; clone size: NA; D gene: TRBD1; V gene: TRBV5-1; CDR3 length: 15; J gene: TRBJ2-1
CDR3 DNA: TGTGCCAGCAGCTCTAGTGGGGGGTTGGCTGGGGCCAACGTCCTGACTTTC; CDR3 protein: CASSSSGGLAGANVLTF; clone size: NA; D gene: NA; V gene: TRBV2; CDR3 length: 17; J gene: TRBJ2-6
CDR3 DNA: TGTGCCAGCAGTTACTCAATAGGGCAGACGTCCTACGAGCAGTACTTC; CDR3 protein: CASSYSIGQTSYEQYF; clone size: NA; D gene: NA; V gene: TRBV6-5; CDR3 length: 16; J gene: TRBJ2-7
CDR3 DNA: TGTGCCAGCAGCTTAGGAGGCGGACTAGCGGGATACGAGCAGTACTTC; CDR3 protein: CASSLGGGLAGYEQYF; clone size: NA; D gene: TRBD2; V gene: TRBV7-2; CDR3 length: 16; J gene: TRBJ2-7
CDR3 DNA: TGTGCCAGCAGCGTAGGGGCTAGCGGGAGCTACGAGCAGTACTTC; CDR3 protein: CASSVGASGSYEQYF; clone size: NA; D gene: TRBD2; V gene: TRBV9; CDR3 length: 15; J gene: TRBJ2-7
CDR3 DNA: TGTGCCAGCAGGACCTGGGACAGGAGGAACACTGAAGCTTTCTTT; CDR3 protein: CASRTWDRRNTEAFF; clone size: NA; D gene: TRBD1; V gene: TRBV2; CDR3 length: 15; J gene: TRBJ1-1
CDR3 DNA: TGTGCCAGCAGTCCCCCGTTAGCTGAAGCTTTCTTT; CDR3 protein: CASSPPLAEAFF; clone size: NA; D gene: NA; V gene: TRBV28; CDR3 length: 12; J gene: TRBJ1-1
CDR3 DNA: TGCGCCAGCAGCCAAGATGTCCGGGACACCGAGCAGTACTTC; CDR3 protein: CASSQDVRDTEQYF; clone size: once; D gene: NA; V gene: TRBV4-3; CDR3 length: 14; J gene: TRBJ2-7
CDR3 DNA: TGTGCCAGCAGCGAAAACCGTGGGACTAGCGGGAGGATAAACGAGCAGTACTTC; CDR3 protein: CASSENRGTSGRINEQYF; clone size: NA; D gene: TRBD2; V gene: TRBV7-9; CDR3 length: 18; J gene: TRBJ2-7
CDR3 DNA: TGTGCCAGCAGTGAAGCCCCCAGGCTGGTTTATGGCTACACCTTC; CDR3 protein: CASSEAPRLVYGYTF; clone size: NA; D gene: NA; V gene: TRBV2; CDR3 length: 15; J gene: TRBJ1-2
CDR3 DNA: TGTGCCAGTAGTATAGGACTAGCGGGCACAGATACGCAGTATTTT; CDR3 protein: CASSIGLAGTDTQYF; clone size: NA; D gene: TRBD2; V gene: TRBV19; CDR3 length: 15; J gene: TRBJ2-3
CDR3 DNA: TGTGCCAGCAGCTTGGTCGCTGAAGCTTTCTTT; CDR3 protein: CASSLVAEAFF; clone size: NA; D gene: NA; V gene: TRBV5-6; CDR3 length: 11; J gene: TRBJ1-1
CDR3 DNA: TGCGCCAGCAGCTTGGACCCCCTCGGGACTGAAGCTTTCTTT; CDR3 protein: CASSLDPLGTEAFF; clone size: NA; D gene: NA; V gene: TRBV5-1; CDR3 length: 14; J gene: TRBJ1-1
CDR3 DNA: TGTGCCAGCAGCCGCGGGACAGGGAGGGATGGCTACACCTTC; CDR3 protein: CASSRGTGRDGYTF; clone size: NA; D gene: TRBD1; V gene: TRBV7-2; CDR3 length: 14; J gene: TRBJ1-2
CDR3 DNA: TGTGCCAGCAGCGATCAGGGACTTGAGCAGTTCTTC; CDR3 protein: CASSDQGLEQFF; clone size: NA; D gene: NA; V gene: TRBV7-2; CDR3 length: 12; J gene: TRBJ2-1
CDR3 DNA: TGTGCCAGCAGCCGTGGCTCCTTTGAAGCTTTCTTT; CDR3 protein: CASSRGSFEAFF; clone size: NA; D gene: NA; V gene: TRBV7-3; CDR3 length: 12; J gene: TRBJ1-1
CDR3 DNA: TGTGCCAGCAGTTTAGCAGCTAGCACAGATACGCAGTATTTT; CDR3 protein: CASSLAASTDTQYF; clone size: NA; D gene: NA; V gene: TRBV6-5; CDR3 length: 14; J gene: TRBJ2-3
CDR3 DNA: TGTGCCAGCAGCTTATCTCCAGCGGGAGGACGTACAGATACGCAGTATTTT; CDR3 protein: CASSLSPAGGRTDTQYF; clone size: NA; D gene: TRBD2; V gene: TRBV7-7; CDR3 length: 17; J gene: TRBJ2-3
CDR3 DNA: TGCGCCAGCAGCCCTCCCGTACAGAGCACAGATACGCAGTATTTT; CDR3 protein: CASSPPVQSTDTQYF; clone size: NA; D gene: NA; V gene: TRBV4-1; CDR3 length: 15; J gene: TRBJ2-3
CDR3 DNA: TGTGCCACCGCCTCCCCGACAGGTAATCAGCCCCAGCATTTT; CDR3 protein: CATASPTGNQPQHF; clone size: NA; D gene: NA; V gene: TRBV28; CDR3 length: 14; J gene: TRBJ1-5
CDR3 DNA: TGCGCCAGCAGCCAACGGACTAGCGGGAGGGCCGGCAGTGCTTACGAGCAGTACTTC; CDR3 protein: CASSQRTSGRAGSAYEQYF; clone size: NA; D gene: TRBD2; V gene: TRBV4-1; CDR3 length: 19; J gene: TRBJ2-7
CDR3 DNA: TGTGCCAGTAGGTGGGGAGACAGGCCCCAGCATTTT; CDR3 protein: CASRWGDRPQHF; clone size: NA; D gene: NA; V gene: TRBV19; CDR3 length: 12; J gene: TRBJ1-5
CDR3 DNA: TGTGCCAGCAGTGAAGCGCTTGGGGGACTAGCGGGAGGGCGGGAACTCAATGAGCAGTTCTTC; CDR3 protein: CASSEALGGLAGGRELNEQFF; clone size: NA; D gene: TRBD2; V gene: TRBV2; CDR3 length: 21; J gene: TRBJ2-1
CDR3 DNA: TGCGCCAGCAGCCAATTAGGAGGCACTGAAGCTTTCTTT; CDR3 protein: CASSQLGGTEAFF; clone size: NA; D gene: NA; V gene: TRBV4-1; CDR3 length: 13; J gene: TRBJ1-1
CDR3 DNA: TGTGCCAGCAGTTGGGCGGAGGAAAAACTGTTTTTT; CDR3 protein: CASSWAEEKLFF; clone size: NA; D gene: NA; V gene: TRBV6-2/TRBV6-3; CDR3 length: 12; J gene: TRBJ1-4
CDR3 DNA: TGTGCCAGCAGCTGGCCTCGGGGGGGGCAATACGAGCAGTACTTC; CDR3 protein: CASSWPRGGQYEQYF; clone size: NA; D gene: TRBD2; V gene: TRBV11-1; CDR3 length: 15; J gene: TRBJ2-7
CDR3 DNA: TGTGCCAGCAGCTTAAGGTTCATCGGGCTAGCGGGATTTCCCGACAGCTCCTACGAGCAGTACTTC; CDR3 protein: CASSLRFIGLAGFPDSSYEQYF; clone size: few; D gene: TRBD2; V gene: TRBV7-6; CDR3 length: 22; J gene: TRBJ2-7
CDR3 DNA: TGTGCCAGCAGCTTGGGGCAGGGCGGCGAGCAGTACTTC; CDR3 protein: CASSLGQGGEQYF; clone size: few; D gene: NA; V gene: TRBV11-3; CDR3 length: 13; J gene: TRBJ2-7
CDR3 DNA: TGTGCCAGCAGCTTAGGGCCACCGCCAAGGGGCGACAATGAGCAGTTCTTC; CDR3 protein: CASSLGPPPRGDNEQFF; clone size: NA; D gene: NA; V gene: TRBV5-4; CDR3 length: 17; J gene: TRBJ2-1
CDR3 DNA: TGTGCCTGGAGTAGGTCCTACACAACCTACAATGAGCAGTTCTTC; CDR3 protein: CAWSRSYTTYNEQFF; clone size: NA; D gene: NA; V gene: TRBV30; CDR3 length: 15; J gene: TRBJ2-1
CDR3 DNA: TGTGCCAGCAATGAGGGGACAGAAGCTTTCTTT; CDR3 protein: CASNEGTEAFF; clone size: NA; D gene: NA; V gene: TRBV28; CDR3 length: 11; J gene: TRBJ1-1
CDR3 DNA: TGCGCCAGCAGCCAAGATCTGGTACAGAGTTACGAGCAGTACTTC; CDR3 protein: CASSQDLVQSYEQYF; clone size: NA; D gene: NA; V gene: TRBV4-1; CDR3 length: 15; J gene: TRBJ2-7
CDR3 DNA: TGTGCCAGCAGTCCTTACGGACATGGCTACACCTTC; CDR3 protein: CASSPYGHGYTF; clone size: NA; D gene: NA; V gene: TRBV27; CDR3 length: 12; J gene: TRBJ1-2
CDR3 DNA: TGTGCCAGCAGCTCCGGGGCGGGGTTAGCCAAAAACATTCAGTACTTC; CDR3 protein: CASSSGAGLAKNIQYF; clone size: few; D gene: NA; V gene: TRBV7-9; CDR3 length: 16; J gene: TRBJ2-4
CDR3 DNA: TGCGCCAGCAGCCGCCCCCTGCGGGAGGTCACCGAGGGCTACAATGAGCAGTTCTTC; CDR3 protein: CASSRPLREVTEGYNEQFF; clone size: NA; D gene: TRBD2; V gene: TRBV10-2; CDR3 length: 19; J gene: TRBJ2-1
CDR3 DNA: TGCGCCAGCAGCGCGGGGGCGAGCGGGAGGCCCACAGATACGCAGTATTTT; CDR3 protein: CASSAGASGRPTDTQYF; clone size: NA; D gene: TRBD2; V gene: TRBV5-1; CDR3 length: 17; J gene: TRBJ2-3
CDR3 DNA: TGTGCCAGCAGCTTTGGCGGGGGACTAGCCCCATACAATGAGCAGTTCTTC; CDR3 protein: CASSFGGGLAPYNEQFF; clone size: NA; D gene: TRBD2; V gene: TRBV11-2; CDR3 length: 17; J gene: TRBJ2-1
CDR3 DNA: TGTGCCAGCAGCTTAGGCCCGGGGAACACTGAAGCTTTCTTT; CDR3 protein: CASSLGPGNTEAFF; clone size: NA; D gene: NA; V gene: TRBV7-2; CDR3 length: 14; J gene: TRBJ1-1
CDR3 DNA: TGTGCCAGCAGCCTGGGGAGGGGGGTGACCTACGAGCAGTACTTC; CDR3 protein: CASSLGRGVTYEQYF; clone size: NA; D gene: NA; V gene: TRBV5-6; CDR3 length: 15; J gene: TRBJ2-7
CDR3 DNA: TGTGCCAGTAGTTCCGCCCCGCTTACCGATCAGCCCCAGCATTTT; CDR3 protein: CASSSAPLTDQPQHF; clone size: NA; D gene: NA; V gene: TRBV19; CDR3 length: 15; J gene: TRBJ1-5
CDR3 DNA: TGTGCCAGCAGCTTAATGGGCCAGGGAGGCACTGAGCAGTTCTTC; CDR3 protein: CASSLMGQGGTEQFF; clone size: few; D gene: NA; V gene: TRBV11-2; CDR3 length: 15; J gene: TRBJ2-1
CDR3 DNA: TGTGCCAGTAGCTTCAGAGACGGTAGCAATCAGCCCCAGCATTTT; CDR3 protein: CASSFRDGSNQPQHF; clone size: few; D gene: NA; V gene: TRBV19; CDR3 length: 15; J gene: TRBJ1-5
CDR3 DNA: TGCAGTGCCATGGGGGGGGCGGCTGCTTTCTTT; CDR3 protein: CSAMGGAAAFF; clone size: once; D gene: NA; V gene: TRBV20-1; CDR3 length: 11; J gene: TRBJ1-1
CDR3 DNA: TGTGCCAGCAGCTTCCAGGACTATGGCTACACCTTC; CDR3 protein: CASSFQDYGYTF; clone size: NA; D gene: NA; V gene: TRBV11-2; CDR3 length: 12; J gene: TRBJ1-2
CDR3 DNA: TGTGCCAGCTCACCGGTTCTAGCGGGAGGGTCCTCCTACGAGCAGTACTTC; CDR3 protein: CASSPVLAGGSSYEQYF; clone size: NA; D gene: TRBD2; V gene: TRBV18; CDR3 length: 17; J gene: TRBJ2-7
CDR3 DNA: TGTGCCTGGAGTGTTGGGGCGGTTTCCAATCAGCCCCAGCATTTT; CDR3 protein: CAWSVGAVSNQPQHF; clone size: NA; D gene: NA; V gene: TRBV30; CDR3 length: 15; J gene: TRBJ1-5
CDR3 DNA: TGTGCCAGCAGCGTAACCAGGGGCGCGAACACTGAAGCTTTCTTT; CDR3 protein: CASSVTRGANTEAFF; clone size: NA; D gene: NA; V gene: TRBV7-8; CDR3 length: 15; J gene: TRBJ1-1
CDR3 DNA: TGTGCCAGCAGCCAGGGGGACAGGGGAGTGAGGGAGACCCAGTACTTC; CDR3 protein: CASSQGDRGVRETQYF; clone size: NA; D gene: TRBD1; V gene: TRBV3-1/TRBV3-2; CDR3 length: 16; J gene: TRBJ2-5
CDR3 DNA: TGTGCCAGCAGCAGACGGGACTCAGCAGTGGCTTTCTTT; CDR3 protein: CASSRRDSAVAFF; clone size: NA; D gene: NA; V gene: TRBV3-1/TRBV3-2; CDR3 length: 13; J gene: TRBJ1-1
CDR3 DNA: TGTGCCTGGAGTAAGAAGGGGATCGCCGGGGAGCTGTTTTTT; CDR3 protein: CAWSKKGIAGELFF; clone size: NA; D gene: NA; V gene: TRBV30; CDR3 length: 14; J gene: TRBJ2-2
CDR3 DNA: TGTGCCAGTGGCCCCGGGGAACGAGAGACCCAGTACTTC; CDR3 protein: CASGPGERETQYF; clone size: NA; D gene: NA; V gene: TRBV2; CDR3 length: 13; J gene: TRBJ2-5
CDR3 DNA: TGCGCCAGCAGCTTGGTAGAGGGAACTAATGAAAAACTGTTTTTT; CDR3 protein: CASSLVEGTNEKLFF; clone size: NA; D gene: NA; V gene: TRBV5-1; CDR3 length: 15; J gene: TRBJ1-4
CDR3 DNA: TGTGCCAGTAGACCCGGGTGGGGAGCCTACAATGAGCAGTTCTTC; CDR3 protein: CASRPGWGAYNEQFF; clone size: NA; D gene: NA; V gene: TRBV19; CDR3 length: 15; J gene: TRBJ2-1
CDR3 DNA: TGCAGCGTTGCGGGACTAGCGGGGTACGAGCAGTACTTC; CDR3 protein: CSVAGLAGYEQYF; clone size: NA; D gene: TRBD2; V gene: TRBV29-1; CDR3 length: 13; J gene: TRBJ2-7